This T cell receptor (beta chain) was recovered during a study of beta chain features in type 1 diabetes. This clone was seen a single time. Unmatched junction bases numbered 8, after V lost 3 bases and J lost 3 bases. CDR3 length equals 15 residues. Germline assignment: CDR1 SEHNR and CDR2 FQNEAQ (reference sequence). The isolated RNA, all of it, was reverse transcribed, so expressed TCRB transcripts were what got sequenced. Sequencing was performed with immunoSEQ multiplex PCR; in TCRdb, only in-frame clones are kept and a portion is missing. Of tens of thousands of clones in the sample, around three fifths were seen once.

Sequences were obtained from Tregs from blood. This TCR was sampled from a woman aged 18-29 years in good health. V and J are TRBV7-9 and TRBJ2-7; 7 bases map to TRBD1. CDR3 in amino acids: CASSFGDDRDYEQYF. In DNA, the CDR3 is TGTGCCAGCAGCTTTGGGGACGACAGGGACTACGAGCAGTACTTC.